The clone carrying this T cell receptor (beta chain) was detected once. No antigen is known for it. The sample originates from a study of T cell responses to AZD1222 COVID-19 vaccine. Study-wide points: Females made up more of the donors, who were largely white British, and clonal diversity may have come out too low.

TCRdb's table, derived via immunoSEQ multiplex PCR, lists solely in-frame clones and lacks some. The profile shows some 81,000 clones, under 95% of them singletons. CDR1 MDHEN and CDR2 SYDVKM come from the germline V gene. This CDR3 is 15 amino acids long. V lost 5 bases, J lost 2 bases, and 7 bases stayed unmatched. Analyses pooled second doses at about 4 or about 12 weeks. This TCR derives from an adult who received the AZD1222 COVID-19 vaccine. This rearrangement joins TRBV28 to TRBJ1-2, with 8 positions matching TRBD1. Material: peripheral blood, obtained 28 days after the second AZD1222 dose. CDR3 loop: CASSLSTGANYGYTF. CDR3 nucleotide sequence: TGTGCCAGCAGTCTCTCGACAGGGGCAAACTATGGCTACACCTTC.